This T cell receptor beta chain comes out of a study of OX40 agonist ivuxolimab in advanced cancers. Study information: The drug used for patients, ivuxolimab, was an agonistic anti-OX40 (CD134) antibody. Patients receiving dose escalation had hepatocellular carcinoma, melanoma, renal cell or head and neck cancer.

TCRdb's copy holds only in-frame clones and misses some; the assay was immunoSEQ multiplex PCR. In the table there are 75,000 to 100,000 clones, over 75% of which are singletons. The study's findings and limits: Averaging showed that CD8+ T cells had more expanded clones than CD4+ did. Doses of 0.1 to 3.0 mg/kg were accompanied by clonal expansion of CD4+ and CD8+ blood T cells by week 6.

With respect to this clone: Its antigen is not known.

The germline V gene has CDR1 SGDLS and CDR2 YYNGEE. With 4 bases removed from V and 5 bases from J, the gap between germline ends came to 19 bases. The length of the CDR3 is 16 residues. The genes are TRBV9 and TRBJ1-5; D not resolved. The starting material was CD4+ or CD8+ T cells sorted from blood, obtained in a trial of the OX40 agonist ivuxolimab. The TCR comes from an adult with an advanced solid tumor such as melanoma, head and neck, liver or kidney cancer. The CDR3 DNA reads TGTGCCAGCAGCCCGAGGGTCAGGTGGACGGATCAGCCCCAGCATTTT. Protein sequence: CASSPRVRWTDQPQHF.